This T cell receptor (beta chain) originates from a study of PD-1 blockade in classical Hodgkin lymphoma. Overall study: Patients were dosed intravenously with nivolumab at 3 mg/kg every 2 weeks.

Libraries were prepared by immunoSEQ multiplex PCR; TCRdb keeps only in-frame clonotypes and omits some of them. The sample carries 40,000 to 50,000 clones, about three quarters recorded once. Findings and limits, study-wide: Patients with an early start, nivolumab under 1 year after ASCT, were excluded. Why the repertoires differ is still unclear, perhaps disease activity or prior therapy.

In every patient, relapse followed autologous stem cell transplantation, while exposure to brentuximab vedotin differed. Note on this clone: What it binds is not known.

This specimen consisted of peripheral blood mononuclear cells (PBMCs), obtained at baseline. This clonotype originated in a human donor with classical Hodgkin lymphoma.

The chain's CDR3 is CASSLSGGQETQYF. The CDR3 nucleotides are TGTGCCAGCAGCCTAAGCGGGGGTCAGGAGACCCAGTACTTC. The rearrangement uses TRBV7-6 and TRBJ2-5, with 8 nucleotides matching TRBD2. J lost 5 bases, V lost 5 bases, and 7 bases had no gene match. The CDR3 loop spans 14 amino acids. Germline V CDR1 and CDR2: SGHVS, FNYEAQ.